Each of the 22 T cell receptor beta chains below was sequenced from the same sample in a study of blood T cell repertoires in COVID-19. Clones were sequenced by immunoSEQ multiplex PCR, and TCRdb holds only the in-frame ones, with some missing. The table records roughly 56,000 clones, less than 90% of them present only once. The sequenced sample consisted of peripheral blood. These receptors all come from a human donor in a cohort sampled during active COVID-19.

The count of this clone is one. The chain is built from TRBV28 and TRBJ1-2; possibly TRBD1 for D (6 bases). V was cut by 8 bases and J by 7 bases, with 23 bases left in between. The germline CDR1 and CDR2 sequences are MDHEN and SYDVKM. The CDR3 runs 15 residues. This chain's CDR3 is CASGDRDNWFFGYTF. The CDR3 DNA sequence: TGTGCCAGCGGGGACCGGGACAATTGGTTTTTTGGCTACACCTTC.

This clone was observed once. The chain couples TRBV7-9 to TRBJ1-4, with TRBD1 matching over 7 bases. Losses at the gene ends were 5 bases for V and 0 bases for J; bases not matched to a gene: 6. The CDR3 has 16 residues. Germline V CDR1 and CDR2: SEHNR, FQNEAQ (reference sequence). CDR3 sequence: CASSLRTGATNEKLFF. Here the CDR3 DNA reads TGTGCCAGCAGCCTCAGGACAGGAGCAACTAATGAAAAACTGTTTTTT.

The genes are TRBV4-2 and TRBJ2-1, with 9 bases aligning to TRBD2. There are 16 residues in the CDR3. Unmatched junction bases numbered 10, after V lost 4 bases and J lost 6 bases. Germline lookup yields CDR1 LGHNA and CDR2 YNFKEQ. In nucleotides, the CDR3 is TGTGCCAGCAGCCCAATGACTAGCGGTTATGGCAATGAGCAGTTCTTC. This gives the protein CASSPMTSGYGNEQFF.

The chain is built from TRBV20-1 and TRBJ2-1, with 11 bases lining up with TRBD2. The CDR3 contains 16 residues. CDR1 is DFQATT and CDR2 is SNEGSKA in the germline V gene (reference sequence). Trimming took 3 bases from V and 6 from J; bases not matched to a gene: 10. CDR3 residues: CSASVGGLAGGNEQFF. The CDR3 DNA is TGCAGTGCTAGTGTAGGCGGTCTAGCGGGAGGCAATGAGCAGTTCTTC.

The chain recombines TRBV6-6 with TRBJ2-2; TRBD2 aligns across 8 bases. The V gene's germline CDR1 is MNHNY and CDR2 SVGAGI (reference sequence). The junction had 4 bases not matched to a gene; V was cut back by 11 bases and J by 5 bases. The CDR3 is 12 amino acids. CDR3 nucleotides: TGTGCCGGGCGGGGGGAGACCGGGGAGCTGTTTTTT. It translates to CAGRGETGELFF.

The chain couples TRBV15 to TRBJ1-5; a weak D match, TRBD1 (5 bases). This CDR3 is 16 amino acids long. Germline V CDR1 and CDR2: LNHNV, YYDKDF (reference sequence). Trimming stripped 2 bases from V and 3 bases from J, with 14 bases between. CDR3 in amino acids: CATSRPPGGFNQPQHF. As DNA, the CDR3 is TGTGCCACCAGCAGACCCCCGGGGGGTTTCAATCAGCCCCAGCATTTT.

In its sample, this clone was seen once. CDR3 protein: CATSSRNRADQPQHF. DNA of the CDR3: TGTGCCACCAGCAGTAGGAACAGGGCAGATCAGCCCCAGCATTTT. This chain connects TRBV15 to TRBJ1-5, with D tentatively TRBD1 (6 bases). Trimming removed 3 bases at V and 5 bases at J, with 14 bases between. CDR3 length: 15 amino acids. CDR1 and CDR2 (germline): LNHNV, YYDKDF (reference sequence).

CDR3 bases: TGTGCCAGCAGCGTTAAGGCTAGCGGGAGTTACGAGCAGTACTTC. This codes for CASSVKASGSYEQYF. The rearrangement links TRBV9 to TRBJ2-7; TRBD2 aligns across 10 bases. CDR3 length equals 15 residues. The V and J ends lost 2 bases and 4 bases, in that order; junction bases with no gene match: 6. Germline V gene lookup returns CDR1 SGDLS and CDR2 YYNGEE.

This sequence joins TRBV19 and TRBJ2-7, with D maybe TRBD1 (7 bases). The CDR3 sequence is 15 residues long. Germline values: CDR1 LNHDA, CDR2 SQIVND (reference sequence). V lost 6 bases to trimming and J lost 3 bases, with 18 bases between them. The CDR3, as DNA: TGTGCCAGTAGCGTGGCAGGGGGAGGTATCTACGAGCAGTACTTC. This encodes CASSVAGGGIYEQYF.

The genes are TRBV5-1 and TRBJ2-7; tentative D call: TRBD2 (6 bases). The CDR3 is 14 amino acids. Germline V gives CDR1 SGHRS, CDR2 YFSETQ. The V end was cut by 0 bases, the J end by 4 bases, with 11 bases between. The CDR3 loop reads CASSLVGGVYEQYF. CDR3 coding DNA: TGCGCCAGCAGCTTGGTAGGCGGGGTTTACGAGCAGTACTTC. The variable domain in full, with the rest retrieved from reference TRBV5-1 and TRBJ2-7, is KAGVTQTPRYLIKTRGQQVTLSCSPISGHRSVSWYQQTPGQGLQFLFEYFSETQRNKGNFPGRFSGRQFSNSRSEMNVSTLELGDSALYLCASSLVGGVYEQYFGPGTRLTVT.

The rearrangement uses TRBV23-1 and TRBJ2-7; 11 bases agree with TRBD2. TRBV23-1 counts as an open reading frame of uncertain function. The CDR3 is 14 residues long. Losses at the gene ends were 10 bases for V and 7 bases for J; bases not matched to a gene: 12. The CDR3 loop reads CATLAGDTRREQYF. The CDR3 DNA sequence: TGCGCCACACTAGCGGGAGACACCCGTCGAGAGCAGTACTTC.

This clone was counted a single time. The chain recombines TRBV15 with TRBJ2-3; 9 nucleotides agree with TRBD2. CDR1 LNHNV and CDR2 YYDKDF come from the germline V gene (reference sequence). With 0 bases clipped from V and 8 bases from J, the junction kept 6 bases outside the gene matches. The CDR3 totals 15 residues. CDR3: CATSRDRLAESTQYF. CDR3 coding DNA: TGTGCCACCAGCAGAGATCGACTAGCGGAGTCTACGCAGTATTTT.

CDR3 nucleotides: TGCAGTGCTAGAGATCCCCCCGGGCAGTTCTTC. Translation: CSARDPPGQFF. This chain connects TRBV20-1 to TRBJ2-1, with D hard to call. The germline V and J ends were trimmed by 0 bases and 12 bases, with 9 bases remaining between them. CDR3 length equals 11 residues. Germline-derived CDR1 and CDR2 are DFQATT and SNEGSKA (reference sequence).

By sample fraction, this clone is medium-sized (0.01 to 0.1%). The rearrangement links TRBV28 to TRBJ1-5; D remains unclear. CDR1 and CDR2 (germline): MDHEN, SYDVKM. Trimming stripped 3 bases from V and 0 bases from J, with 3 bases between. The CDR3 consists of 13 residues. The CDR3 here is CASSFRSNQPQHF. The CDR3 DNA is TGTGCCAGCAGTTTTCGTAGCAATCAGCCCCAGCATTTT.

The chain couples TRBV5-1 to TRBJ2-2; 7 bases map to TRBD1. V was pared by 0 bases and J by 7 bases, with 3 bases of the junction left unmatched. CDR1 and CDR2 (germline): SGHRS, YFSETQ. The length of the CDR3 is 14 residues. The CDR3 loop is CASSLDTGVGELFF. CDR3 bases: TGCGCCAGCAGCTTGGATACAGGGGTCGGGGAGCTGTTTTTT.

This clone was detected once. Here the CDR3 reads CASSNGLAGGDTQYF. DNA for the CDR3: TGTGCCAGCAGTAACGGACTAGCGGGAGGGGATACGCAGTATTTT. J is TRBJ2-3 and V is TRBV2; TRBD2 matches at 15 bases. The germline V gene has CDR1 SNHLY and CDR2 FYNNEI. Trimming cost V 5 bases and J 6 bases; bases outside gene matches: 3. CDR3 length: 15 amino acids.

CDR3 sequence reads: CASSIDRGSSAFF. The DNA for the CDR3 is TGTGCCAGTAGTATAGATCGAGGGAGTTCAGCTTTCTTT. The chain employs TRBV19 and TRBJ1-1; D gene ambiguous. The CDR3 contains 13 residues. V was cut by 0 bases and J by 10 bases, with 12 bases left in between. The germline gives CDR1 LNHDA, CDR2 SQIVND (reference sequence).

This sequence joins TRBV11-3 and TRBJ1-2, with D tentatively TRBD1 (5 bases). This CDR3 region has 14 residues. Per germline, CDR1 SGHNT and CDR2 YENEEA. Trimming shortened V by 4 bases and J by 3 bases, and 12 bases separated the two germline ends. CDR3 residues: CASSSQGGDYGYTF. The DNA for the CDR3 is TGTGCCAGCAGCTCCCAGGGTGGGGACTATGGCTACACCTTC. The full variable domain, in which reference TRBV11-3 and TRBJ1-2 provide the parts outside the CDR3, is EAGVVQSPRYKIIEKKQPVAFWCNPISGHNTLYWYLQNLGQGPELLIRYENEEAVDDSQLPKDRFSAERLKGVDSTLKIQPAELGDSAVYLCASSSQGGDYGYTFGSGTRLTVV.

The chain carries TRBV19 and TRBJ2-3, with TRBD1 matching over 12 bases. Germline assignment: CDR1 LNHDA and CDR2 SQIVND (reference sequence). CDR3 size: 14 residues. V dropped 9 bases and J dropped 3; count of bases not matched to a gene: 4. CDR3: CASWDRGRTDTQYF. Here the CDR3 DNA reads TGTGCCAGCTGGGACAGGGGGCGGACAGATACGCAGTATTTT.

The chain recombines TRBV29-1 with TRBJ2-4; TRBD2 aligns across 9 bases. The junction had 7 bases not matched to a gene; V was cut back by 6 bases and J by 1 base. CDR1 SQVTM and CDR2 ANQGSEA come from the germline V gene. The CDR3 spans 15 residues. The CDR3 DNA sequence: TGCAGCGTCGATAGCGGGAGTGGGGCCAAAAACATTCAGTACTTC. This translates into CSVDSGSGAKNIQYF. Together with reference TRBV29-1 and TRBJ2-4, the CDR3 gives the full variable domain: SAVISQKPSRDICQRGTSLTIQCQVDSQVTMMFWYRQQPGQSLTLIATANQGSEATYESGFVIDKFPISRPNLTFSTLTVSNMSPEDSSIYLCSVDSGSGAKNIQYFGAGTRLSVL.

This chain joins TRBV2 and TRBJ2-3; D may be TRBD1 (6 bases). Trimming shortened V by 7 bases and J by 0 bases, and 17 bases separated the two germline ends. Per the germline V gene, CDR1 is SNHLY and CDR2 is FYNNEI. There are 16 residues in the CDR3. In DNA, the CDR3 is TGTGCCAGCAAAAGACAGGCCCCGCTTAGCACAGATACGCAGTATTTT. This codes for CASKRQAPLSTDTQYF.

The rearrangement links TRBV5-1 to TRBJ2-1, with 9 bases lining up with TRBD2. V lost 0 bases, J lost 4 bases, and 5 bases stayed unmatched. This CDR3 has 16 residues. CDR1 and CDR2 from the germline V gene are SGHRS and YFSETQ. The CDR3 coding sequence is TGCGCCAGCAGCTTGGACGGGCTAGCGGGGTACAATGAGCAGTTCTTC. The encoded protein is CASSLDGLAGYNEQFF. Based on the CDR3 plus reference TRBV5-1 and TRBJ2-1, the full variable domain is KAGVTQTPRYLIKTRGQQVTLSCSPISGHRSVSWYQQTPGQGLQFLFEYFSETQRNKGNFPGRFSGRQFSNSRSEMNVSTLELGDSALYLCASSLDGLAGYNEQFFGPGTRLTVL.